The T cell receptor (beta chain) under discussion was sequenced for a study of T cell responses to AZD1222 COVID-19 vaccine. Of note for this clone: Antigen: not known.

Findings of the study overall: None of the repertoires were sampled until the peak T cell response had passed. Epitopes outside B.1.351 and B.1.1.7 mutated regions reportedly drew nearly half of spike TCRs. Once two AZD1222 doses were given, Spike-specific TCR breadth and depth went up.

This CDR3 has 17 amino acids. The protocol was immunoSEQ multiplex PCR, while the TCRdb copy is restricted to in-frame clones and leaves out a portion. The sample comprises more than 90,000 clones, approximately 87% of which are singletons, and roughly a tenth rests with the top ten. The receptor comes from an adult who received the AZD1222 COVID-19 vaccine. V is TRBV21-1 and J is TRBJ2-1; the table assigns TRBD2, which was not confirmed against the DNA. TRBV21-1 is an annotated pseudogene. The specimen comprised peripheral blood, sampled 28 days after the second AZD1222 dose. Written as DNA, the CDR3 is TGTGCCAGCAGCGGGCGGGGCGGCCAGGTACGAAGCAGTGAGCAGTTCTTC. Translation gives CASSGRGGQVRSSEQFF.